These 16 T cell receptor beta chains share one sample of origin, sequenced in a study of graft-versus-host responses after intestinal transplantation. Here immunoSEQ multiplex PCR was the method, and the copy in TCRdb shows in-frame clones only, minus some. The sample carries around 90,000 clones, about 95% recorded once. Antigen specificity for these receptors is unknown. The specimen was unstimulated CD4+ T cells sorted from spleen or lymph node cells, collected before transplant. All receptors come from a human donor who was the organ donor for an intestinal transplant.

About this clone itself: The conserved final phenylalanine or tryptophan is absent from the CDR3, which likely points to a read error. The DNA is left out, because the CDR3 cannot be placed on it with certainty; the CDR3 is given as TCRdb lists it. The chain has TRBV4-1 and TRBJ1-3. Germline CDR1 and CDR2: MGHRA and YSYEKL. Counting both end residues, the CDR3 totals 9 amino acids. The CDR3 region is CASDPGPND.

The chain carries TRBV6-4 and TRBJ1-5, with 7 bases matching TRBD1. Germline V gene lookup returns CDR1 MRHNA and CDR2 SNTAGT. The CDR3 is 21 residues long. V was pared by 2 bases and J by 4 bases, with 23 bases of the junction left unmatched. CDR3 coding DNA: TGTGCCAGCAGTGACCGACCTTACATCCGACAGGGATCAAACCTGAATCAGCCCCAGCATTTT. Its translation: CASSDRPYIRQGSNLNQPQHF.

The CDR3 reads CASSLVSGGAGELFF. CDR3 bases: TGTGCCAGCAGCTTAGTTAGCGGGGGGGCCGGGGAGCTGTTTTTT. The rearrangement uses TRBV7-2 and TRBJ2-2; TRBD2 matches 11 bases. The germline V gene encodes CDR1 SGHTA and CDR2 FQGNSA. J gave up 6 bases and V 1 base, and 1 base lay outside the gene matches. The CDR3 spans 15 residues. Supplemented by reference TRBV7-2 and TRBJ2-2, the full variable domain reads GAGVSQSPSNKVTEKGKDVELRCDPISGHTALYWYRQSLGQGLEFLIYFQGNSAPDKSGLPSDRFSAERTGGSVSTLTIQRTQQEDSAVYLCASSLVSGGAGELFFGEGSRLTVL.

The V and J genes are TRBV4-3 and TRBJ2-7, with 9 nucleotides matching TRBD1. Germline V gives CDR1 LGHNA, CDR2 YSLEER. This CDR3 has 15 residues. V dropped 2 bases and J dropped 5; count of bases not matched to a gene: 7. The DNA of the CDR3 is TGCGCCAGCAGCCAATTCGATTGGACAGGGGACGAGCAGTACTTC. Residues: CASSQFDWTGDEQYF.

V and J are TRBV6-5 and TRBJ1-2, with unresolved D. Germline V gene lookup returns CDR1 MNHEY and CDR2 SVGAGI. This CDR3 comprises 12 residues. V was trimmed by 8 bases and J by 4 bases, leaving 11 bases between them. DNA of the CDR3: TGTGCCAGCTATTTCTGGGGCTATGGCTACACCTTC. As protein: CASYFWGYGYTF.

V is TRBV4-1 and J is TRBJ1-1; 9 bases match TRBD1. After removal of 0 bases from V and 0 bases from J, the junction contained 5 bases not matched to a gene. Germline values: CDR1 MGHRA, CDR2 YSYEKL. The CDR3 is made up of 17 amino acids. As DNA, the CDR3 is TGCGCCAGCAGCCAAGATCCCGGGACAGGGTTGAACACTGAAGCTTTCTTT. Amino acid sequence: CASSQDPGTGLNTEAFF.

This chain uses TRBV7-9 with TRBJ2-5; D uncertain. The V and J ends lost 4 bases and 4 bases respectively, with 1 base between them. The CDR3 totals 10 residues. CDR1 is SEHNR, CDR2 FQNEAQ, per germline (reference sequence). The CDR3 DNA is TGTGCCAGCAGCTCAGAGACCCAGTACTTC. It translates to CASSSETQYF.

The chain combines TRBV6-6 with TRBJ1-4; no clear D. This CDR3 spans 11 amino acids. V gave up 0 bases and J gave up 8 bases, with 1 base separating them. Per the germline V gene, CDR1 is MNHNY and CDR2 is SVGAGI (reference sequence). CDR3 sequence reads: CASSYSEKLFF. In DNA form, the CDR3 reads TGTGCCAGCAGTTACTCAGAAAAACTGTTTTTT.

As concerns this clone: Relative to the germline gene, one junction end is altered; a read error may explain this. The chain couples TRBV18 to TRBJ1-1; 8 positions match TRBD1. Looked up from germline, CDR1 is KGHSH and CDR2 is LQKENI. CDR3 size: 13 residues. This CDR3 reads CASSRDRSTEAFF. CDR3 DNA: TGTGCCAGCTCCCGGGACAGGAGCACTGAAGCCTTCTTT.

CDR3 protein: CASSSGQYSPLHF. CDR3 coding DNA: TGTGCCAGCAGTTCCGGACAGTATTCACCCCTCCACTTT. The genes are TRBV6-5 and TRBJ1-6; D is perhaps TRBD1 (6 bases). The CDR3 runs 13 residues. V was cut by 4 bases and J by 8 bases, with 9 bases left in between. Germline CDR1 reads MNHEY; CDR2 reads SVGAGI.

The V and J genes are TRBV5-6 and TRBJ1-5; possibly TRBD1 for D (5 bases). This CDR3 is 14 amino acids long. V lost 2 bases and J 3 bases, leaving 9 bases between the germline ends. From germline, CDR1 is SGHDT and CDR2 YYEEEE. The CDR3 sequence is CASSFVGVNQPQHF. The CDR3 region has the DNA TGTGCCAGCAGCTTTGTGGGGGTCAATCAGCCCCAGCATTTT. Filled out from reference TRBV5-6 and TRBJ1-5, the complete variable domain reads DAGVTQSPTHLIKTRGQQVTLRCSPKSGHDTVSWYQQALGQGPQFIFQYYEEEERQRGNFPDRFSGHQFPNYSSELNVNALLLGDSALYLCASSFVGVNQPQHFGDGTRLSIL.

The chain employs TRBV28 and TRBJ1-1; D unresolved. From germline, CDR1 is MDHEN and CDR2 SYDVKM. The CDR3 runs to 15 residues. The ends were cut back, 2 bases at V and 0 bases at J, with 10 bases in the middle. CDR3 region: CASSLRSGMNTEAFF. Written as DNA, the CDR3 is TGTGCCAGCAGTTTAAGGTCAGGTATGAACACTGAAGCTTTCTTT. The entire variable domain, with the rest obtained from reference TRBV28 and TRBJ1-1, is as follows: DVKVTQSSRYLVKRTGEKVFLECVQDMDHENMFWYRQDPGLGLRLIYFSYDVKMKEKGDIPEGYSVSREKKERFSLILESASTNQTSMYLCASSLRSGMNTEAFFGQGTRLTVV.

This clone was seen only once. The rearrangement uses TRBV30 and TRBJ2-3; D is perhaps TRBD1 (5 bases). The germline V and J ends were trimmed by 5 bases and 0 bases, with 12 bases remaining between them. The germline V gene encodes CDR1 GTSNPN and CDR2 SVGIG (reference sequence). This CDR3 has 14 residues. CDR3 in DNA: TGTGCCTGGGAGCTAAGGGGCAGCACAGATACGCAGTATTTT. It translates to CAWELRGSTDTQYF.

This rearrangement joins TRBV6-4 to TRBJ1-2, with TRBD1 identical over 8 bases. The CDR3 extends over 15 amino acids. Germline CDR1 and CDR2: MRHNA and SNTAGT. Unmatched junction bases numbered 5, after V lost 3 bases and J lost 2 bases. CDR3 protein: CASSEQTGANYGYTF. Written as DNA, the CDR3 is TGTGCCAGCAGTGAGCAGACAGGGGCCAACTATGGCTACACCTTC.

In this sample, this clone turned up once. CDR3 sequence (DNA): TGTGCCAGCAGCCCCCTATATGTGGGGGCCGGCACAGATACGCAGTATTTT. Its translation is CASSPLYVGAGTDTQYF. The chain couples TRBV7-2 to TRBJ2-3, with D perhaps TRBD1 (6 bases). The ends were cut back, 5 bases at V and 1 base at J, with 19 bases in the middle. The CDR3 extends over 17 amino acids. CDR1 is SGHTA, CDR2 FQGNSA, per germline.

The chain uses TRBV28 and TRBJ2-2; D is unclear. V lost 5 bases, J lost 4 bases, and 14 bases lay in between. CDR3 length: 15 residues. Germline CDR1 MDHEN, CDR2 SYDVKM. CDR3 bases: TGTGCCAGCAGTCGCCGATGGGTTCTCACCGGGGAGCTGTTTTTT. It is translated as CASSRRWVLTGELFF.